The 2 T cell receptor beta chains listed next were all sequenced from one sample in a study of regulatory T cells in long-lasting Graves disease. To make TCR beta libraries, researchers used iRepertoire HTBI primers and Arm-PCR of CDR3 regions. Each CDR3 protein is one row after TCRdb ran MiXCR on the multiplex PCR reads. Counted here are hundreds of thousands of distinct CDR3 sequences, approximately 12% occurring once; the ten biggest clones make up roughly a tenth. Indicated time point: newly diagnosed GD, antithyroid drugs for less than 3 months. PBMC-derived RNA was used for the TCR library. The same data also went into a second study, on T cells in Graves' hyperthyroidism and ophthalmopathy.

Sequencing used peripheral blood mononuclear cells (PBMCs), obtained at new diagnosis, from a patient treated with antithyroid drugs. Every receptor here comes from a man in his thirties or forties with Graves disease.

The V and J genes are TRBV15 and TRBJ1-1, with D possibly TRBD1 on 5 matching bases. Germline CDR1 and CDR2: LNHNV and YYDKDF (reference sequence). Trimming removed 0 bases from V and 1 base from J, with 12 bases in between. The CDR3 contains 16 residues. CDR3: CATSRDRQGPNTEAFF. CDR3 bases: TGTGCCACCAGCAGAGATAGGCAGGGACCGAACACTGAAGCTTTCTTT.

This chain links TRBV28 with TRBJ1-2; 9 bases line up with TRBD1. The junction had 5 bases not matched to a gene; V was cut back by 1 base and J by 2 bases. Per the germline V gene, CDR1 is MDHEN and CDR2 is SYDVKM. The CDR3 spans 16 residues. CDR3 sequence (DNA): TGTGCCAGCAGTTTATATAGCGGACAGGGGAACTATGGCTACACCTTC. It codes for CASSLYSGQGNYGYTF.